Sequencing of this TCR beta chain was carried out in a study of cytomegalovirus exposure and HLA in healthy donors. There are 13 residues in the CDR3. Germline V gene data show CDR1 as MGHRA and CDR2 as YSYEKL. Details on this clone: What it recognizes is unknown. Its ends do not fully match the called genes, so a read error is possible.

Study-wide results and caveats: A list of more than 150 TCR beta chains associated with cytomegalovirus was given. A prior analysis recorded that most TCR beta V segments were productive about 87% or about 30% of the time.

Both 60 Vbeta primers and 13 Jbeta primers went into the PCR. Here immunoSEQ multiplex PCR was the method, and the copy in TCRdb shows in-frame clones only, minus some. This table has about 100,000 clones, 81% appearing once. The rearrangement uses TRBV4-1 and TRBJ2-1; perhaps TRBD2 as D (5 bases). What was sequenced was PBMCs. This clonotype was obtained from a middle-aged man in good health and CMV-seropositive. This chain's CDR3 is CASSQYHKEEEVF. The CDR3 coding sequence is TGCGCCAGCAGCCAATATCATAAGGAAGAGGAGGTCTTC.